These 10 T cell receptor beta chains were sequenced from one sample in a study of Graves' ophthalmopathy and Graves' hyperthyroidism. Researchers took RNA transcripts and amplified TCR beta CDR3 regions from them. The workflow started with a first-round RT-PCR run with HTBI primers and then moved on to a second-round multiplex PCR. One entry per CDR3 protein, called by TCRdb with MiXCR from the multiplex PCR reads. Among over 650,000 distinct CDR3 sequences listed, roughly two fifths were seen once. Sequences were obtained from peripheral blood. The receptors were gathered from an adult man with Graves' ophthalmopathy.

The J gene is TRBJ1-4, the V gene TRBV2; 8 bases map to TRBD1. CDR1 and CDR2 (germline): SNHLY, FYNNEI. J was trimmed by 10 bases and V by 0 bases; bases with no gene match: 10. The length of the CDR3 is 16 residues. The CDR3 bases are TGTGCCAGCAGTGAAGCCTTCCAGGGGGCGAGGGGAAAACTGTTTTTT. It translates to CASSEAFQGARGKLFF.

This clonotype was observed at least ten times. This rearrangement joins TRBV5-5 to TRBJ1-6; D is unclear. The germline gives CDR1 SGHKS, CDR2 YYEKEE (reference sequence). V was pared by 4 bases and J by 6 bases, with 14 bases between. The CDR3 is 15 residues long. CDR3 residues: CASSATVPGNSPLHF. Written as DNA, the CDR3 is TGTGCCAGCAGCGCGACGGTGCCTGGTAATTCACCCCTCCACTTT.

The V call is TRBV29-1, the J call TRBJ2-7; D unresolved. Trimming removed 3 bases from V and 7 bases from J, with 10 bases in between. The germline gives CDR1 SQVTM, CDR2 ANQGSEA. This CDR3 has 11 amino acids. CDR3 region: CSVDYSNEQYF. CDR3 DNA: TGCAGCGTTGACTACAGCAATGAGCAGTACTTC.

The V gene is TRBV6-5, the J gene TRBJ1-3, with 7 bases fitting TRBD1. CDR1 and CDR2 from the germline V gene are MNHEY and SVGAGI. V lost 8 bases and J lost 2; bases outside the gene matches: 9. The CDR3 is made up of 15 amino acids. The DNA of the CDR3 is TGTGCCAGCCAATCGATGACAGGGACTGGAAACACCATATATTTT. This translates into CASQSMTGTGNTIYF.

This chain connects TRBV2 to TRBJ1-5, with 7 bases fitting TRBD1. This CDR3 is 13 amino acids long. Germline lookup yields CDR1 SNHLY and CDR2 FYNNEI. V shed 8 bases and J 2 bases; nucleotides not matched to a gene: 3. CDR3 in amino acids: CASHGTGNQPQHF. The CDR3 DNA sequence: TGTGCCAGCCACGGGACAGGCAATCAGCCCCAGCATTTT.

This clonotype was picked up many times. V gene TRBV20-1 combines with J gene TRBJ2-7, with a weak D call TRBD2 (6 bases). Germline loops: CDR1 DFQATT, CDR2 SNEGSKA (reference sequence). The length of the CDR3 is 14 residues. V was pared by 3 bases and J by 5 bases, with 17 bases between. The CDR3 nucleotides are TGCAGTGCTAGCGGACCAGTGGAGGGCAACGAGCAGTACTTC. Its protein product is CSASGPVEGNEQYF.

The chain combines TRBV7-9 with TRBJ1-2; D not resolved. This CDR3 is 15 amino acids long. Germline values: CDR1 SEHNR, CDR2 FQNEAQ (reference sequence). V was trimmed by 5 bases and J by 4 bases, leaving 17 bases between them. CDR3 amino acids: CASSPEPQVPYGYTF. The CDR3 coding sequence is TGTGCCAGCAGCCCAGAGCCCCAGGTTCCCTATGGCTACACCTTC. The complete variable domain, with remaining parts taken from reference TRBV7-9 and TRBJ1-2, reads DTGVSQNPRHKITKRGQNVTFRCDPISEHNRLYWYRQTLGQGPEFLTYFQNEAQLEKSRLLSDRFSAERPKGSFSTLEIQRTEQGDSAMYLCASSPEPQVPYGYTFGSGTRLTVV.

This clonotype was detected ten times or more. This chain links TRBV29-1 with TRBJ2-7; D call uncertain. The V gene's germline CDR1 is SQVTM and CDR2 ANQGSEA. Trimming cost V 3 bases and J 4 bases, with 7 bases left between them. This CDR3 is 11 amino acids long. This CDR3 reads CSVDDTYEQYF. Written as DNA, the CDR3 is TGCAGCGTTGACGACACGTACGAGCAGTACTTC.

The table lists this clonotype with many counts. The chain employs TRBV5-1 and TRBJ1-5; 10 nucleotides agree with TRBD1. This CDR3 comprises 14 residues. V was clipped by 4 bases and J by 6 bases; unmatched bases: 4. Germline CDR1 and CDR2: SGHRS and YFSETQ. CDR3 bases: TGCGCCAGCAGCCTTGGACAGGGGGTTCAGCCCCAGCATTTT. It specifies CASSLGQGVQPQHF.

CDR3 nucleotide sequence: TGTGCCAGCACCCCCTACAGGAACCAAGAGACCCAGTACTTC. It is translated as CASTPYRNQETQYF. V usage is TRBV6-2 or TRBV6-3 and J usage is TRBJ2-5, with D possibly TRBD1 on 5 matching bases. Germline V gene lookup returns CDR1 MNHEY and CDR2 SVGEGT. This CDR3 region has 14 residues. V was trimmed by 7 bases and J by 0 bases, leaving 12 bases between them.